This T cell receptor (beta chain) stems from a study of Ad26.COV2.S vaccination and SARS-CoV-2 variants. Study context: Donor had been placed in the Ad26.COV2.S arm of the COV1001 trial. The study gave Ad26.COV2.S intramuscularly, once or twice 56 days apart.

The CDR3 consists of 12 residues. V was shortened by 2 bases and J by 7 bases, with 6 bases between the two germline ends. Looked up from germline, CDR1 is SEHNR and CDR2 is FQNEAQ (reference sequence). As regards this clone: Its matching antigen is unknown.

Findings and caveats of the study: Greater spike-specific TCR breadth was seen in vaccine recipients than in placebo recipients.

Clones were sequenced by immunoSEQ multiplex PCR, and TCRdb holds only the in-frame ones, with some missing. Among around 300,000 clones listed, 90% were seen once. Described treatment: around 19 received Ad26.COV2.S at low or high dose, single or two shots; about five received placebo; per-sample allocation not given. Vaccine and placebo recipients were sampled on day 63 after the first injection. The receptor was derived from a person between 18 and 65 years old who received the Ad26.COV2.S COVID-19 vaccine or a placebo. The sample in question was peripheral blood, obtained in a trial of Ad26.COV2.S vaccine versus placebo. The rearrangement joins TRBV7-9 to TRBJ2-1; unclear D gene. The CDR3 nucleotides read TGTGCCAGCAGCTTATTCGGGAATGAGCAGTTCTTC. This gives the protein CASSLFGNEQFF.